One sample yielded the 26 T cell receptor beta chains listed below, sequenced in a study of radiotherapy plus CTLA-4 blockade in lung cancer (dated by TCRdb to 2016 to 2019). Libraries were constructed by the immunoSEQ multiplex PCR assay. Here the immuneACCESS table is served through TCRdb, limited to in-frame sequences with V and J called. Missing clones are a known gap in these copies; in checked studies unresolved V genes cover under half, and the rest lacks a known reason. Counted in this sample were around 95,000 clones; 83% of them appeared once. The ten top clones hold more than 0.75% of the sample. The sequences come from peripheral blood, collected from a patient treated with radiotherapy plus ipilimumab. Receptors were obtained from a human donor with non-small cell lung cancer who had stable disease on radiotherapy plus ipilimumab.

The CDR3: CASSPPGANSPLHF. In DNA, the CDR3 is TGTGCCAGCAGCCCGCCGGGGGCTAATTCACCCCTCCACTTT. The V gene is TRBV27, the J gene TRBJ1-6, with D maybe TRBD1 (6 bases). The CDR3 loop spans 14 amino acids. Germline values: CDR1 MNHEY, CDR2 SMNVEV (reference sequence). Trimming pared 6 bases from V and 6 bases from J, leaving 12 bases between.

The rearrangement links TRBV5-1 to TRBJ2-5, with 8 positions matching TRBD1. Germline V gene data show CDR1 as SGHRS and CDR2 as YFSETQ. With 4 bases clipped from V and 5 bases from J, the junction kept 7 bases outside the gene matches. CDR3 length: 14 residues. The CDR3 spells CASSTTGVRETQYF. For the CDR3, the DNA is TGCGCCAGCAGCACGACAGGGGTCAGGGAGACCCAGTACTTC.

This rearrangement joins TRBV30 to TRBJ1-5, with a tentative D call TRBD1 (6 bases). This CDR3 spans 14 amino acids. Germline CDR1 is GTSNPN and CDR2 is SVGIG (reference sequence). V was cut by 3 bases and J by 7 bases, with 16 bases left in between. Here the CDR3 reads CAWRRGVADQPQHF. In DNA, the CDR3 is TGTGCCTGGAGAAGGGGGGTCGCGGACCAGCCCCAGCATTTT.

Only a few counts were recorded for this clone. This chain joins TRBV7-7 and TRBJ2-1, with 10 bases matching TRBD2. Per germline, CDR1 SSHAT and CDR2 FNYEAQ (reference sequence). The V gene end was trimmed by 5 bases and the J gene end by 3 bases; junction bases not matched to a gene: 4. This CDR3 is 15 amino acids long. The chain's CDR3 is CASSVGLADYNEQFF. The CDR3 nucleotides are TGTGCCAGCAGCGTTGGACTAGCGGACTACAATGAGCAGTTCTTC.

This clone has a single count. The CDR3 spells CASSVENIQYF. The CDR3, as DNA: TGTGCCAGCAGTGTTGAGAACATTCAGTACTTC. The rearrangement joins TRBV2 to TRBJ2-4; no clear D. Trimming left V 4 bases short and J 7 bases short, with 5 bases between. The CDR3 runs 11 residues. Germline lookup yields CDR1 SNHLY and CDR2 FYNNEI.

The V gene is TRBV25-1, the J gene TRBJ2-5, with D possibly matching TRBD1 (5 bases). Germline CDR1 and CDR2: MGHDK and SYGVNS. V gave up 2 bases and J gave up 5 bases, with 18 bases separating them. CDR3 size: 16 residues. In DNA form, the CDR3 reads TGTGCCAGCAGTGAACCAGGGCCCTCTGGGGTGGAGACCCAGTACTTC. It yields the protein CASSEPGPSGVETQYF. Looking up the rest from reference TRBV25-1 and TRBJ2-5 gives the full variable domain: EADIYQTPRYLVIGTGKKITLECSQTMGHDKMYWYQQDPGMELHLIHYSYGVNSTEKGDLSSESTVSRIRTEHFPLTLESARPSHTSQYLCASSEPGPSGVETQYFGPGTRLLVL.

The V gene is TRBV5-1, the J gene TRBJ2-3; D call uncertain. The CDR3 sequence is 15 residues long. Germline CDR1 and CDR2: SGHRS and YFSETQ. V dropped 0 bases and J dropped 2 bases, with 10 bases sitting between them. CDR3 nucleotides: TGCGCCAGCAGCTTGGAGGAGAGTCACACAGATACGCAGTATTTT. Its protein is CASSLEESHTDTQYF. Supplemented by reference TRBV5-1 and TRBJ2-3, the full variable domain reads KAGVTQTPRYLIKTRGQQVTLSCSPISGHRSVSWYQQTPGQGLQFLFEYFSETQRNKGNFPGRFSGRQFSNSRSEMNVSTLELGDSALYLCASSLEESHTDTQYFGPGTRLTVL.

The V gene is TRBV4-1, the J gene TRBJ1-5; 10 nucleotides align to TRBD1. This CDR3 spans 15 amino acids. The V gene end was trimmed by 4 bases and the J gene end by 6 bases; junction bases not matched to a gene: 6. Germline V gene data show CDR1 as MGHRA and CDR2 as YSYEKL. The CDR3, as DNA: TGCGCCAGCAGCCGAGCAGGGGACAGGGGTCAGCCCCAGCATTTT. This gives the protein CASSRAGDRGQPQHF.

The chain is built from TRBV19 and TRBJ1-5; D perhaps matches TRBD1 (6 bases). The V gene lost 5 bases and the J gene lost 2 bases, with 10 bases spanning the gap. The CDR3 contains 14 residues. The germline V gene has CDR1 LNHDA and CDR2 SQIVND (reference sequence). The CDR3 sequence is CASSEGVGNQPQHF. The CDR3 DNA reads TGTGCCAGTAGTGAGGGGGTGGGCAATCAGCCCCAGCATTTT.

The chain employs TRBV18 and TRBJ2-3; TRBD2 might be the D (6 bases). CDR1 is KGHSH, CDR2 LQKENI, per germline. This CDR3 has 18 amino acids. Trimming left V 2 bases short and J 0 bases short, with 18 bases between. CDR3 region: CASSPAGPGLTSTDTQYF. The CDR3 DNA reads TGTGCCAGCTCACCAGCTGGACCAGGACTAACCAGCACAGATACGCAGTATTTT. Combining the CDR3 with reference TRBV18 and TRBJ2-3 gives the whole variable domain NAGVMQNPRHLVRRRGQEARLRCSPMKGHSHVYWYRQLPEEGLKFMVYLQKENIIDESGMPKERFSAEFPKEGPSILRIQQVVRGDSAAYFCASSPAGPGLTSTDTQYFGPGTRLTVL.

The V and J genes are TRBV28 and TRBJ1-2; the match to TRBD1 covers 12 bases. Germline values: CDR1 MDHEN, CDR2 SYDVKM. V gave up 8 bases and J gave up 5 bases; unmatched junction bases: 3. This CDR3 comprises 13 residues. The CDR3 sequence is CASGTGGRYGYTF. CDR3 nucleotide sequence: TGTGCCAGCGGGACAGGGGGCAGATATGGCTACACCTTC.

The rearrangement links TRBV5-1 to TRBJ2-2; D might be TRBD2 (5 bases). The CDR3 runs 16 residues. The germline CDR1 and CDR2 sequences are SGHRS and YFSETQ. V was pared by 0 bases and J by 0 bases, with 9 bases between. The CDR3 loop reads CASSLDGNTNTGELFF. As DNA, the CDR3 is TGCGCCAGCAGCTTGGACGGGAACACGAACACCGGGGAGCTGTTTTTT.

This clone has a handful of counts. The chain carries TRBV18 and TRBJ2-7; 7 positions agree with TRBD2. V shed 5 bases and J 2 bases; nucleotides not matched to a gene: 6. This CDR3 spans 14 amino acids. Germline V gene lookup returns CDR1 KGHSH and CDR2 LQKENI. CDR3 protein: CASSTGGGTYEQYF. The CDR3 DNA sequence: TGTGCCAGCTCAACGGGCGGGGGAACCTACGAGCAGTACTTC. The full variable domain, in which reference TRBV18 and TRBJ2-7 provide the parts outside the CDR3, is NAGVMQNPRHLVRRRGQEARLRCSPMKGHSHVYWYRQLPEEGLKFMVYLQKENIIDESGMPKERFSAEFPKEGPSILRIQQVVRGDSAAYFCASSTGGGTYEQYFGPGTRLTVT.

The chain links TRBV19 to TRBJ1-2, with D perhaps TRBD1 (6 bases). The CDR3 covers 14 residues. Germline CDR1 is LNHDA and CDR2 is SQIVND (reference sequence). The V end was cut by 10 bases, the J end by 4 bases, with 19 bases between. The CDR3 reads CATRRQGRSYGYTF. The CDR3 DNA reads TGTGCCACCAGGCGGCAGGGGAGGTCCTATGGCTACACCTTC.

This clone was seen just once. The rearrangement links TRBV28 to TRBJ2-4; no definite D call. The V end lost 3 bases, the J end lost 3 bases, and 12 bases lay between the germline ends. The CDR3 runs 15 residues. Germline assignment: CDR1 MDHEN and CDR2 SYDVKM. The CDR3 here is CASSFTAGGKNIQYF. CDR3 DNA: TGTGCCAGCAGTTTTACGGCCGGCGGCAAAAACATTCAGTACTTC.

This chain links TRBV19 with TRBJ2-2; D may match TRBD1 or TRBD2 (5 bases each). The CDR3 contains 15 residues. V lost 3 bases and J lost 0, with 8 bases in between. Germline loops: CDR1 LNHDA, CDR2 SQIVND (reference sequence). The CDR3 nucleotides are TGTGCCAGTAGTATGAGGGGAGCGAACACCGGGGAGCTGTTTTTT. It specifies CASSMRGANTGELFF.

The J gene is TRBJ2-1, the V gene TRBV19; D not certain. The CDR3 length is 13 residues. Germline V gives CDR1 LNHDA, CDR2 SQIVND (reference sequence). Trimming pared 6 bases from V and 9 bases from J, leaving 15 bases between. CDR3 sequence (DNA): TGTGCCAGTAGCTTCAGTAGCCTGGGTGAGCAGTTCTTC. It codes for CASSFSSLGEQFF.

The genes are TRBV19 and TRBJ2-5, with D perhaps TRBD2 (6 bases). V was clipped by 3 bases and J by 9 bases, with 17 bases between them. The CDR3 runs 14 residues. Germline lookup yields CDR1 LNHDA and CDR2 SQIVND (reference sequence). The CDR3 DNA reads TGTGCCAGTAGTATCGAACCCCTGACGGGGGCCCAGTACTTC. This codes for CASSIEPLTGAQYF.

The chain employs TRBV29-1 and TRBJ1-2, with D unclear. The germline CDR1 and CDR2 sequences are SQVTM and ANQGSEA. V shed 3 bases and J shed 3 bases, with 8 bases lying between them. This CDR3 spans 12 amino acids. CDR3 bases: TGCAGCGTTGATAACAATGACTATGGCTACACCTTC. As protein: CSVDNNDYGYTF.

The rearrangement uses TRBV18 and TRBJ2-2; the D gene is possibly TRBD1 (6 bases). This CDR3 spans 14 amino acids. Trimming left V 6 bases short and J 5 bases short, with 13 bases between. The germline V gene encodes CDR1 KGHSH and CDR2 LQKENI. The CDR3 DNA reads TGTGCCAGCTCGACGGGACAACAAACCGGGGAGCTGTTTTTT. Protein: CASSTGQQTGELFF.

V gene TRBV9 combines with J gene TRBJ1-5; 7 nucleotides match TRBD1. This CDR3 comprises 14 residues. Per the germline V gene, CDR1 is SGDLS and CDR2 is YYNGEE. J lost 4 bases, V lost 3 bases, and 4 bases had no gene match. CDR3 coding DNA: TGTGCCAGCAGCGGGACAGGTGGAAATCAGCCCCAGCATTTT. This encodes CASSGTGGNQPQHF.

This clone was recorded a few times. Written as DNA, the CDR3 is TGTGCCAGCAGCACTCCGGGGAAAAACTATGGCTACACCTTC. It codes for CASSTPGKNYGYTF. The chain joins TRBV13 to TRBJ1-2; D uncertain. From germline, CDR1 is PRHDT and CDR2 FYEKMQ (reference sequence). The V end was cut by 5 bases, the J end by 2 bases, with 12 bases between. The CDR3 has 14 amino acids.

This clone has only a few counts. The chain is built from TRBV5-4 and TRBJ1-2, with TRBD1 as a possible D gene (6 bases). This CDR3 has 16 amino acids. V was trimmed by 2 bases and J by 3 bases, leaving 17 bases between them. Germline V lookup: CDR1 SGHNT, CDR2 YYREEE (reference sequence). CDR3 nucleotide sequence: TGTGCCAGCAGCTTAGGGGGGGCCAGAAGGGACTATGGCTACACCTTC. This codes for CASSLGGARRDYGYTF. Complete variable domain (other parts from reference TRBV5-4 and TRBJ1-2): ETGVTQSPTHLIKTRGQQVTLRCSSQSGHNTVSWYQQALGQGPQFIFQYYREEENGRGNFPPRFSGLQFPNYSSELNVNALELDDSALYLCASSLGGARRDYGYTFGSGTRLTVV.

The chain employs TRBV7-9 and TRBJ2-3, with 7 bases lining up with TRBD1. J was trimmed by 2 bases and V by 4 bases; bases with no gene match: 6. Germline lookup yields CDR1 SEHNR and CDR2 FQNEAQ (reference sequence). This CDR3 region has 15 residues. In DNA form, the CDR3 reads TGTGCCAGCAGCTATCCGGGACAGACCACAGATACGCAGTATTTT. Residues: CASSYPGQTTDTQYF.

CDR3 bases: TGCAGCGTTGCGGCGGGTCCCCACGAGCAGTACTTC. Translated, it gives CSVAAGPHEQYF. V gene TRBV29-1 combines with J gene TRBJ2-7, with D perhaps TRBD2 (5 bases). Trimming took 4 bases from V and 5 from J, leaving 12 bases between them. The germline gives CDR1 SQVTM, CDR2 ANQGSEA. The CDR3 spans 12 residues.

In this sample, this clone turned up many times. The rearrangement joins TRBV5-4 to TRBJ1-5, with TRBD1 matching over 7 bases. The CDR3 length is 14 residues. Per the germline V gene, CDR1 is SGHNT and CDR2 is YYREEE (reference sequence). Germline trimming cut 5 bases from V and 6 bases from J; bases unmatched to any gene: 8. The CDR3, as DNA: TGTGCCAGCAGTTCTGACAGGGCAAGTCAGCCCCAGCATTTT. Encoded protein: CASSSDRASQPQHF.